Listed here are 31 T cell receptor beta chains from one sample, sequenced in a study of OX40 agonist ivuxolimab in advanced cancers. Profiled with immunoSEQ multiplex PCR; TCRdb holds only in-frame clones, not every one. The table has about 91,000 clones, about 89% seen once. Sample: CD4+ or CD8+ T cells sorted from blood, taken in a trial of the OX40 agonist ivuxolimab. The receptors shown here come from an adult with an advanced solid tumor such as melanoma, head and neck, liver or kidney cancer.

This chain links TRBV7-6 with TRBJ1-1; 10 nucleotides agree with TRBD1. The germline V gene has CDR1 SGHVS and CDR2 FNYEAQ. The ends lost 5 bases at V and 1 base at J; junction bases unmatched: 4. CDR3 size: 15 residues. CDR3 sequence (DNA): TGTGCCAGCAGCCTCGGGACAGGGGCGAACACTGAAGCTTTCTTT. This encodes CASSLGTGANTEAFF.

Notes on this clone: Different DNA sequences within this sample yield the same CDR3. CDR3 DNA sequence: TGTGCCAGCAGCTTAGGCCGGGGGTTGGGCACTGAAGCTTTCTTT. Translating gives CASSLGRGLGTEAFF. The genes are TRBV7-2 and TRBJ1-1, with D tentatively TRBD1 (5 bases). Trimming removed 1 base from V and 4 bases from J, with 13 bases in between. The CDR3 totals 15 residues. Germline CDR1 SGHTA, CDR2 FQGNSA.

The rearrangement links TRBV7-2 to TRBJ1-5; D remains unclear. The V end was cut by 1 base, the J end by 9 bases, with 7 bases between. CDR1 SGHTA and CDR2 FQGNSA come from the germline V gene. This CDR3 is 12 amino acids long. Here the CDR3 DNA reads TGTGCCAGCAGCTTAGATGGTGGGCCCCAGCATTTT. Translation: CASSLDGGPQHF.

The CDR3 sequence is CATSRGGGSETQYF. The DNA of the CDR3 is TGTGCCACCAGCAGAGGGGGGGGAAGCGAGACCCAGTACTTC. J is TRBJ2-5 and V is TRBV15, with 7 bases identical to TRBD2. The CDR3 runs to 14 residues. Losses at the gene ends were 1 base for V and 5 bases for J; bases not matched to a gene: 4. CDR1 and CDR2 (germline): LNHNV, YYDKDF (reference sequence).

In its sample, this clone was seen a few times. The genes are TRBV27 and TRBJ2-5; D may be TRBD1 (5 bases). The CDR3 extends over 13 amino acids. The germline CDR1 and CDR2 sequences are MNHEY and SMNVEV (reference sequence). Trimming left V 2 bases short and J 4 bases short, with 8 bases between. The chain's CDR3 is CASSLTGPETQYF. CDR3 DNA: TGTGCCAGCAGTTTAACAGGTCCAGAGACCCAGTACTTC.

This rearrangement joins TRBV5-6 to TRBJ1-1, with D possibly matching TRBD1 (6 bases). Trimming stripped 3 bases from V and 1 base from J, with 13 bases between. The CDR3 runs to 15 residues. Germline assignment: CDR1 SGHDT and CDR2 YYEEEE. This chain's CDR3 is CASSYLDRRNTEAFF. The CDR3 coding sequence is TGTGCCAGCAGCTACTTAGACAGGAGGAACACTGAAGCTTTCTTT.

This chain links TRBV6-1 with TRBJ1-1, with 8 bases fitting TRBD1. With V trimmed by 1 base and J by 3 bases, 4 bases remained unmatched. Germline V gene lookup returns CDR1 MNHNS and CDR2 SASEGT. The CDR3 covers 15 residues. The CDR3 sequence is CASSEVPGGYTEAFF. Here the CDR3 DNA reads TGTGCCAGCAGTGAAGTTCCAGGGGGCTACACTGAAGCTTTCTTT.

J is TRBJ2-6 and V is TRBV18; D is possibly TRBD1 (6 bases). This CDR3 is built from 15 residues. V was shortened by 4 bases and J by 4 bases, with 11 bases between the two germline ends. CDR1 is KGHSH and CDR2 is LQKENI in the germline V gene. The CDR3 nucleotides read TGTGCCAGCTCACTTAGGGGGTCCGGGGCCAACGTCCTGACTTTC. Translation: CASSLRGSGANVLTF. Full variable domain (missing parts from reference TRBV18 and TRBJ2-6): NAGVMQNPRHLVRRRGQEARLRCSPMKGHSHVYWYRQLPEEGLKFMVYLQKENIIDESGMPKERFSAEFPKEGPSILRIQQVVRGDSAAYFCASSLRGSGANVLTFGAGSRLTVL.

The V call is TRBV2, the J call TRBJ1-1; no clear D. The V and J ends lost 4 bases and 3 bases respectively, with 9 bases between them. Germline CDR1 and CDR2: SNHLY and FYNNEI. The CDR3 sequence is 13 residues long. CDR3: CASSGSRYTEAFF. The CDR3 region has the DNA TGTGCCAGCAGTGGGTCGCGATACACTGAAGCTTTCTTT.

This chain uses TRBV6-1 with TRBJ2-3, with 7 bases aligning to TRBD2. The germline V gene encodes CDR1 MNHNS and CDR2 SASEGT. J was trimmed by 7 bases and V by 2 bases; bases with no gene match: 6. There are 14 residues in the CDR3. CDR3 amino acids: CASSESREWNTQYF. Here the CDR3 DNA reads TGTGCCAGCAGTGAATCGCGGGAGTGGAATACGCAGTATTTT.

The chain uses TRBV11-2 and TRBJ2-1, with 12 bases matching TRBD2. The CDR3 runs 15 residues. Germline CDR1 and CDR2: SGHAT and FQNNGV. V gave up 5 bases and J gave up 9 bases; unmatched junction bases: 8. CDR3 DNA sequence: TGTGCCAGCAGCCCACTAGCGGGAGGCTGGGGTGAGCAGTTCTTC. Protein product: CASSPLAGGWGEQFF. Full variable domain (remainder filled in from reference TRBV11-2 and TRBJ2-1): EAGVAQSPRYKIIEKRQSVAFWCNPISGHATLYWYQQILGQGPKLLIQFQNNGVVDDSQLPKDRFSAERLKGVDSTLKIQPAKLEDSAVYLCASSPLAGGWGEQFFGPGTRLTVL.

The V call is TRBV25-1, the J call TRBJ2-5; weak D call: TRBD1 (6 bases). V shed 5 bases and J shed 5 bases, with 18 bases lying between them. Germline CDR1 MGHDK, CDR2 SYGVNS. The CDR3 has 15 residues. The CDR3 spells CASSPPLGGGETQYF. The CDR3 region has the DNA TGTGCCAGCAGTCCGCCGTTAGGGGGTGGGGAGACCCAGTACTTC.

Here the CDR3 reads CAWGGQAGNTIYF. CDR3 in DNA: TGTGCCTGGGGGGGACAGGCTGGAAACACCATATATTTT. V gene TRBV30 combines with J gene TRBJ1-3; 8 bases match TRBD1. V shed 5 bases and J 2 bases; nucleotides not matched to a gene: 2. CDR3 size: 13 residues. The germline gives CDR1 GTSNPN, CDR2 SVGIG (reference sequence).

This chain uses TRBV5-4 with TRBJ2-7, with 8 bases lining up with TRBD1. CDR3 size: 15 residues. CDR1 and CDR2 (germline): SGHNT, YYREEE (reference sequence). V was pared by 4 bases and J by 3 bases, with 9 bases of the junction left unmatched. The CDR3 protein is CASSLGQGLGYEQYV. DNA for the CDR3: TGTGCCAGCAGCCTAGGACAGGGACTGGGCTACGAGCAGTACGTC.

The chain employs TRBV7-6 and TRBJ2-6, with D possibly TRBD1 on 5 matching bases. The germline V and J ends were trimmed by 4 bases and 0 bases, with 22 bases remaining between them. Germline V lookup: CDR1 SGHVS, CDR2 FNYEAQ. This CDR3 comprises 20 residues. This CDR3 reads CASSSPLGQKPVSGANVLTF. DNA for the CDR3: TGTGCCAGCAGCTCCCCATTGGGGCAGAAACCTGTCTCTGGGGCCAACGTCCTGACTTTC.

The chain employs TRBV2 and TRBJ2-5; TRBD2 matches at 11 bases. This CDR3 contains 15 residues. The junction had 4 bases not matched to a gene; V was cut back by 6 bases and J by 1 base. In germline, CDR1 is SNHLY, CDR2 FYNNEI. The CDR3 region has the DNA TGTGCCAGCAGGCGACTAGCGGGAAGCCAAGAGACCCAGTACTTC. Its protein is CASRRLAGSQETQYF.

The chain recombines TRBV5-4 with TRBJ2-7, with D possibly TRBD2 on 6 matching bases. The CDR3 totals 14 residues. The ends were cut back, 0 bases at V and 2 bases at J, with 9 bases in the middle. Germline loops: CDR1 SGHNT, CDR2 YYREEE (reference sequence). DNA for the CDR3: TGTGCCAGCAGCTTGGGTAGCGGAACCTACGAGCAGTACTTC. It yields the protein CASSLGSGTYEQYF.

The genes are TRBV5-4 and TRBJ2-2, with D tentatively TRBD2 (5 bases). The germline CDR1 and CDR2 sequences are SGHNT and YYREEE (reference sequence). V was shortened by 6 bases and J by 0 bases, with 9 bases between the two germline ends. There are 14 residues in the CDR3. The DNA of the CDR3 is TGTGCCAGCACTGCTAGCCCGAACACCGGGGAGCTGTTTTTT. This translates into CASTASPNTGELFF.

This clone was seen a single time. The rearrangement links TRBV2 to TRBJ2-2, with TRBD1 matching 7 bases. Per the germline V gene, CDR1 is SNHLY and CDR2 is FYNNEI. The V segment lost 2 bases and the J segment 6 bases; nucleotides outside the gene matches: 6. The CDR3 is made up of 15 amino acids. The CDR3 DNA sequence: TGTGCCAGCAGTGAAATGGCCACAGGGGCCGGGGAGCTGTTTTTT. This gives the protein CASSEMATGAGELFF. Combining the CDR3 with reference TRBV2 and TRBJ2-2 gives the whole variable domain EPEVTQTPSHQVTQMGQEVILRCVPISNHLYFYWYRQILGQKVEFLVSFYNNEISEKSEIFDDQFSVERPDGSNFTLKIRSTKLEDSAMYFCASSEMATGAGELFFGEGSRLTVL.

Here the CDR3 DNA reads TGTGCCTGGAGTGCGGGTTCGACTAGCGGGAGGGGCGCCTCCTACGAGCAGTACGTC. Translating it yields CAWSAGSTSGRGASYEQYV. V is TRBV30 and J is TRBJ2-7; 14 bases align to TRBD2. Germline values: CDR1 GTSNPN, CDR2 SVGIG (reference sequence). The J segment lost 0 bases and the V segment lost 1 base, leaving 11 bases of the junction unmatched. The CDR3 totals 19 residues.

The chain is built from TRBV19 and TRBJ2-3; TRBD1 matches at 7 bases. Germline CDR1 LNHDA, CDR2 SQIVND (reference sequence). There are 12 residues in the CDR3. V was pared by 1 base and J by 13 bases, with 5 bases of the junction left unmatched. CDR3 bases: TGTGCCAGTAGTATAGCACAGGGGTCAAAGTATTTT. Translated, it gives CASSIAQGSKYF. Full variable domain (missing parts from reference TRBV19 and TRBJ2-3): DGGITQSPKYLFRKEGQNVTLSCEQNLNHDAMYWYRQDPGQGLRLIYYSQIVNDFQKGDIAEGYSVSREKKESFPLTVTSAQKNPTAFYLCASSIAQGSKYFGPGTRLTVL.

CDR3 nucleotide sequence: TGTGCCAGTCACCCTTCGGGGTATGCCGAGCAGTACGTC. Amino acids: CASHPSGYAEQYV. The gene calls are TRBV6-1 and TRBJ2-7, with a tentative D call TRBD2 (5 bases). Looked up from germline, CDR1 is MNHNS and CDR2 is SASEGT. Between the trimmed V and J ends, which lost 9 bases and 6 bases, there was a span of 18 bases. The CDR3 length is 13 residues.

This chain joins TRBV21-1 and TRBJ1-2; TRBD1, as called in the table, went unchecked against the DNA. TRBV21-1 is flagged as a pseudogene. This CDR3 region has 13 residues. As DNA, the CDR3 is TGTGCCAGCAGTTATGCACAGGTGCGTGGCTACACCTTC. As protein: CASSYAQVRGYTF.

This chain joins TRBV5-1 and TRBJ2-4; D gene uncertain. Germline-derived CDR1 and CDR2 are SGHRS and YFSETQ. CDR3 length: 14 amino acids. V lost 4 bases, J lost 3 bases, and 11 bases lay in between. The CDR3 here is CASSEDGYKNIQYF. The CDR3 nucleotides are TGCGCCAGCAGCGAGGACGGTTACAAAAACATTCAGTACTTC.

This chain uses TRBV20-1 with TRBJ2-5, with D maybe TRBD2 (5 bases). This CDR3 comprises 11 residues. CDR1 and CDR2 from the germline V gene are DFQATT and SNEGSKA (reference sequence). CDR3 residues: CSAEDQETQYF. The CDR3 DNA reads as TGCAGCGCGGAGGACCAAGAGACCCAGTACTTC.

The rearrangement uses TRBV5-4 and TRBJ2-3; D unclear. Germline CDR1 SGHNT, CDR2 YYREEE (reference sequence). This CDR3 region has 13 residues. Trimming pared 0 bases from V and 2 bases from J, leaving 4 bases between. The CDR3, as DNA: TGTGCCAGCAGCTTGGGGCCCACAGATACGCAGTATTTT. It translates to CASSLGPTDTQYF. The complete variable domain, with remaining parts taken from reference TRBV5-4 and TRBJ2-3, reads ETGVTQSPTHLIKTRGQQVTLRCSSQSGHNTVSWYQQALGQGPQFIFQYYREEENGRGNFPPRFSGLQFPNYSSELNVNALELDDSALYLCASSLGPTDTQYFGPGTRLTVL.

The genes are TRBV7-2 and TRBJ2-5, with D maybe TRBD2 (6 bases). This CDR3 has 15 residues. Trimming left V 1 base short and J 2 bases short, with 11 bases between. Germline V gene sequence: CDR1 SGHTA, CDR2 FQGNSA. For the CDR3, the DNA is TGTGCCAGCAGCTTAGGGGCTAGCGTTCAAGAGACCCAGTACTTC. Translating it yields CASSLGASVQETQYF.

The sample holds a few counts of this clone. This chain connects TRBV2 to TRBJ2-3, with D possibly TRBD2 on 5 matching bases. The CDR3 consists of 15 residues. The germline V and J ends were trimmed by 2 bases and 1 base, with 10 bases remaining between them. The germline V gene has CDR1 SNHLY and CDR2 FYNNEI. CDR3 loop: CASSETGIGTDTQYF. DNA of the CDR3: TGTGCCAGCAGTGAAACCGGGATAGGCACAGATACGCAGTATTTT.

The table lists this clone with a count of one. The V gene is TRBV19, the J gene TRBJ1-2; 8 bases are shared with TRBD1. CDR3 length: 13 residues. From germline, CDR1 is LNHDA and CDR2 SQIVND (reference sequence). V lost 8 bases, J lost 4 bases, and 6 bases stayed unmatched. The CDR3: CASLFTGGYGYTF. Here the CDR3 DNA reads TGTGCCAGTTTATTTACAGGGGGCTATGGCTACACCTTC.

The rearrangement joins TRBV5-1 to TRBJ2-5, with D maybe TRBD2 (5 bases). There are 14 residues in the CDR3. The germline V and J ends were trimmed by 3 bases and 0 bases, with 9 bases remaining between them. Per the germline V gene, CDR1 is SGHRS and CDR2 is YFSETQ. CDR3 sequence: CASSSGEYQETQYF. The CDR3 DNA reads TGCGCCAGCAGCTCCGGGGAGTACCAAGAGACCCAGTACTTC.

V gene TRBV30 combines with J gene TRBJ2-1; D unresolved. The V end was cut by 2 bases, the J end by 8 bases, with 13 bases between. Per the germline V gene, CDR1 is GTSNPN and CDR2 is SVGIG (reference sequence). This CDR3 comprises 13 residues. CDR3 bases: TGTGCCTGGAGTCTAGGACGGATTGATGAGCAGTTCTTC. It encodes CAWSLGRIDEQFF.